Presented here are 22 T cell receptor beta chains from one specimen sequenced in a study of T cells in Graves' hyperthyroidism and ophthalmopathy (dated by TCRdb to about 2019). Receptors were amplified or captured by multiplex PCR. Instrument on record: Illumina HiSeq 2000. Amplification of TCR beta CDR3 regions was carried out from RNA transcripts. The TCR CDR3 was subjected to a first round of RT-PCR using the HTBI primer set and the Qiagen OneStep RT-PCR kit. The public reads were quality trimmed at Q25 with fastp and then assembled into clones with MiXCR by TCRdb, keeping productive beta chains. Rows matching on CDR3 protein sequence are summarized as one entry with the most common DNA and genes. The sample includes about 410,000 distinct CDR3 sequences, with under 15% observed a single time. Jointly, the top ten make up 13% of the sample. Material for sequencing was blood. These receptors all stem from a man aged 18 to 30 with Graves' ophthalmopathy.

This clonotype has ten or more counts. The chain combines TRBV11-2 with TRBJ2-5; D is undetermined. The CDR3 is 12 amino acids. Germline V gene lookup returns CDR1 SGHAT and CDR2 FQNNGV. Trimming cost V 5 bases and J 5 bases, with 9 bases left between them. The CDR3 protein is CASSLHRETQYF. CDR3 DNA: TGTGCCAGCAGCCTACACCGGGAGACCCAGTACTTC.

This chain uses TRBV20-1 with TRBJ2-7; D may be TRBD2 (6 bases). The CDR3 contains 13 residues. V was trimmed by 5 bases and J by 5 bases, leaving 16 bases between them. The germline CDR1 and CDR2 sequences are DFQATT and SNEGSKA (reference sequence). CDR3 nucleotide sequence: TGCAGTGCTGCTAGGGCGGGGTGGGACGAGCAGTACTTC. Translating gives CSAARAGWDEQYF.

This clonotype was picked up a small number of times. The rearrangement joins TRBV4-1 to TRBJ2-7; D is unresolved. The CDR3 has 11 amino acids. Deletions cut 2 bases from V and 6 bases from J, with 5 bases between. In germline, CDR1 is MGHRA, CDR2 YSYEKL. The chain's CDR3 is CASSQNFEQYF. CDR3 DNA: TGCGCCAGCAGCCAAAATTTCGAGCAGTACTTC.

The chain is built from TRBV7-9 and TRBJ1-1, with TRBD1 identical over 9 bases. Per germline, CDR1 SEHNR and CDR2 FQNEAQ (reference sequence). CDR3 length: 15 residues. Trimming removed 5 bases from V and 4 bases from J; junction bases left unmatched: 8. The CDR3, as DNA: TGTGCCAGCAGCCAAGGACAGGGGTCGGGCACTGAAGCTTTCTTT. It translates to CASSQGQGSGTEAFF.

This clonotype was seen more than once but under ten times. The J gene is TRBJ1-2, the V gene TRBV6-1; tentatively, D is TRBD1 (6 bases). The CDR3 totals 12 residues. V was pared by 8 bases and J by 7 bases, with 14 bases between. Germline assignment: CDR1 MNHNS and CDR2 SASEGT. The CDR3 sequence: CASGRGSVGYTF. CDR3 bases: TGTGCCAGCGGCAGGGGTTCCGTTGGCTACACCTTC.

V is TRBV29-1 and J is TRBJ2-2; possible D gene TRBD1, 5 bases. V was pared by 4 bases and J by 5 bases, with 8 bases between. Germline assignment: CDR1 SQVTM and CDR2 ANQGSEA. This CDR3 contains 12 residues. This CDR3 is CSVVSGTGELFF. CDR3 coding DNA: TGCAGCGTTGTCTCAGGGACCGGGGAGCTGTTTTTT.

The chain couples TRBV19 to TRBJ2-4, with D perhaps TRBD2 (6 bases). CDR3 length: 17 amino acids. Germline CDR1 LNHDA, CDR2 SQIVND (reference sequence). V was pared by 7 bases and J by 0 bases, with 19 bases between. CDR3 loop: CASTPGRGTVAKNIQYF. CDR3 DNA sequence: TGTGCCAGTACTCCAGGGCGGGGCACCGTAGCCAAAAACATTCAGTACTTC.

This chain links TRBV7-2 with TRBJ2-3, with TRBD2 matching 9 bases. The V gene end was trimmed by 5 bases and the J gene end by 7 bases; junction bases not matched to a gene: 7. This CDR3 spans 14 amino acids. Germline CDR1 reads SGHTA; CDR2 reads FQGNSA. DNA for the CDR3: TGTGCCAGCAGCCCTCGGACTAGCGAATATACGCAGTATTTT. It encodes CASSPRTSEYTQYF.

This clonotype came up many times. The rearrangement joins TRBV20-1 to TRBJ2-7; tentative D call: TRBD1 (6 bases). This CDR3 is built from 12 residues. V lost 6 bases to trimming and J lost 2 bases, with 11 bases between them. Germline CDR1 DFQATT, CDR2 SNEGSKA (reference sequence). CDR3 sequence reads: CSATGQAYEQYF. DNA of the CDR3: TGCAGTGCCACGGGACAAGCCTACGAGCAGTACTTC.

This clonotype was counted ten times or more. The chain is built from TRBV20-1 and TRBJ1-5; D remains ambiguous. Per the germline V gene, CDR1 is DFQATT and CDR2 is SNEGSKA (reference sequence). This CDR3 is built from 15 residues. Trimming left V 0 bases short and J 0 bases short, with 9 bases between. CDR3: CSARELEYSNQPQHF. The CDR3 nucleotides read TGCAGTGCTAGAGAGCTAGAGTATAGCAATCAGCCCCAGCATTTT.

This clonotype showed up many times. The J gene is TRBJ2-7, the V gene TRBV20-1, with a weak D call TRBD2 (6 bases). Germline V gene data show CDR1 as DFQATT and CDR2 as SNEGSKA (reference sequence). The CDR3 extends over 16 amino acids. V lost 2 bases, J lost 2 bases, and 19 bases lay in between. CDR3 residues: CSARTLGAGLPYEQYF. As DNA, the CDR3 is TGCAGTGCTAGAACCTTGGGCGCGGGACTTCCCTACGAGCAGTACTTC.

The chain combines TRBV7-3 with TRBJ2-5, with 7 bases matching TRBD1. The CDR3 extends over 16 amino acids. Trimming removed 1 base from V and 2 bases from J; junction bases left unmatched: 7. Per the germline V gene, CDR1 is SGHTA and CDR2 is FQGTGA. In DNA, the CDR3 is TGTGCCAGCAGCTTAAAGTTAGGGACAGCTCAAGAGACCCAGTACTTC. It encodes CASSLKLGTAQETQYF.

This clonotype was counted ten times or more. The chain links TRBV3-1 to TRBJ2-1, with D tentatively TRBD2 (7 bases). The germline V gene has CDR1 LGHDT and CDR2 YNNKEL (reference sequence). The CDR3 spans 14 residues. V was pared by 4 bases and J by 8 bases, with 15 bases between. CDR3: CASSLGRGVDEQFF. For the CDR3, the DNA is TGTGCCAGCAGCCTAGGGAGGGGGGTCGATGAGCAGTTCTTC.

There are a few counts of this clonotype. The chain is built from TRBV5-1 and TRBJ2-2; D is perhaps TRBD2 (5 bases). Germline CDR1 and CDR2: SGHRS and YFSETQ. Trimming took 4 bases from V and 6 from J, leaving 13 bases between them. This CDR3 has 14 residues. The CDR3 DNA reads TGCGCCAGCAGCCTTGGACTCGGCGCCGGGGAGCTGTTTTTT. Its translation is CASSLGLGAGELFF. The whole variable domain, remainder taken from reference TRBV5-1 and TRBJ2-2, is KAGVTQTPRYLIKTRGQQVTLSCSPISGHRSVSWYQQTPGQGLQFLFEYFSETQRNKGNFPGRFSGRQFSNSRSEMNVSTLELGDSALYLCASSLGLGAGELFFGEGSRLTVL.

This clonotype was counted only a few times. The gene calls are TRBV11-2 and TRBJ2-1, with D possibly being TRBD2 (5 bases). The V and J ends lost 4 bases and 13 bases respectively, with 14 bases between them. There are 12 residues in the CDR3. CDR1 is SGHAT and CDR2 is FQNNGV in the germline V gene. The CDR3 reads CASSSGLGEQFF. The DNA for the CDR3 is TGTGCCAGCAGCTCCGGACTGGGTGAACAGTTCTTC.

The chain is built from TRBV10-3 and TRBJ1-5, with 8 bases lining up with TRBD1. Germline loops: CDR1 ENHRY, CDR2 SYGVKD. The CDR3 is made up of 14 amino acids. The trim removed 3 bases at V and 6 bases at J, leaving 4 bases unmatched. CDR3 nucleotides: TGTGCCATCAGTGATTCAGGGGGCGGTCAGCCCCAGCATTTT. Residues: CAISDSGGGQPQHF.

This clonotype was detected ten times or more. V and J are TRBV4-1 and TRBJ2-7, with 14 bases identical to TRBD2. The germline gives CDR1 MGHRA, CDR2 YSYEKL. CDR3 length: 15 amino acids. The ends lost 3 bases at V and 4 bases at J; junction bases unmatched: 2. As DNA, the CDR3 is TGCGCCAGCAGCCAGGGGACTAGCGGGAGATACGAGCAGTACTTC. Protein product: CASSQGTSGRYEQYF.

This clonotype came up many times. The genes are TRBV7-9 and TRBJ2-1, with TRBD2 identical over 7 bases. Germline values: CDR1 SEHNR, CDR2 FQNEAQ (reference sequence). With V trimmed by 5 bases and J by 3 bases, 10 bases remained unmatched. The CDR3 spans 16 residues. For the CDR3, the DNA is TGTGCCAGCAGCCCTACAGGACTAGAAGGCTACAATGAGCAGTTCTTC. Its protein is CASSPTGLEGYNEQFF.

In the case of this clonotype: This sequence may be a read error, since a much larger clone differs from it by one base. The gene calls are TRBV24-1 and TRBJ1-1, with D unresolved. The CDR3 consists of 13 residues. Germline V gene data show CDR1 as KGHDR and CDR2 as SFDVKD. CDR3 bases: TGTGCCACCAGTGATTGGCTGAATCCTGAAGCTCTCTTT. This encodes CATSDWLNPEALF.

The chain uses TRBV7-8 and TRBJ1-5; D ambiguous. With 2 bases removed from V and 6 bases from J, the gap between germline ends came to 17 bases. Germline lookup yields CDR1 SGHVS and CDR2 FQNEAQ. This CDR3 comprises 16 residues. The DNA of the CDR3 is TGTGCCAGCAGCTTAACACGGGTATTGCCCCTTCAGCCCCAGCATTTT. Amino acid sequence: CASSLTRVLPLQPQHF.

This clonotype was seen at least ten times. J is TRBJ1-1 and V is TRBV29-1, with no clear D. This CDR3 spans 12 amino acids. The ends were cut back, 3 bases at V and 0 bases at J, with 5 bases in the middle. Per the germline V gene, CDR1 is SQVTM and CDR2 is ANQGSEA. CDR3 in DNA: TGCAGCGTTGAGGGGATGAACACTGAAGCTTTCTTT. Encoded protein: CSVEGMNTEAFF.

Comments on this clonotype: One base away lies a much larger clone, so this may be a sequencing read error. CDR3 sequence: CASSLWTSRMNTGELFF. CDR3 nucleotide sequence: TGTGCCAGCAGCCTATGGACTAGCCGAATGAACACCGGGGAGCTGTTTTTT. The chain links TRBV27 to TRBJ2-2, with 8 bases fitting TRBD2. J gave up 1 base and V 6 bases, and 10 bases lay outside the gene matches. The CDR3 has 17 residues. The germline CDR1 and CDR2 sequences are MNHEY and SMNVEV (reference sequence).